These 27 T cell receptor beta chains came from one sample sequenced in a study of blood T cell repertoires in COVID-19. Some clones are missing from TCRdb's copy, which holds only in-frame ones; the method was immunoSEQ multiplex PCR. Counted here are approximately 120,000 clones, roughly 84% occurring once; the ten biggest clones make up 1.2%. Sequenced: peripheral blood. The origin of the receptors is a woman older than 75 with acute or convalescent COVID-19.

The chain employs TRBV25-1 and TRBJ1-1; maybe TRBD1 (5 bases). V shed 3 bases and J shed 10 bases, with 15 bases lying between them. CDR3 length: 13 amino acids. Germline-derived CDR1 and CDR2 are MGHDK and SYGVNS. CDR3 loop: CASSEGGTYGAFF. CDR3 nucleotide sequence: TGTGCCAGCAGTGAGGGGGGAACTTACGGAGCTTTCTTT. Combining the CDR3 with reference TRBV25-1 and TRBJ1-1 gives the whole variable domain EADIYQTPRYLVIGTGKKITLECSQTMGHDKMYWYQQDPGMELHLIHYSYGVNSTEKGDLSSESTVSRIRTEHFPLTLESARPSHTSQYLCASSEGGTYGAFFGQGTRLTVV.

In DNA form, the CDR3 reads TGTGCCAGCAGCCTATTAGCGGGAGGTGGAGAGACCCAGTACTTC. Its translation is CASSLLAGGGETQYF. V and J are TRBV5-4 and TRBJ2-5, with 10 bases that match TRBD2. The CDR3 length is 15 residues. The V segment lost 4 bases and the J segment 4 bases; nucleotides outside the gene matches: 7. Per the germline V gene, CDR1 is SGHNT and CDR2 is YYREEE (reference sequence). The full variable domain, with the rest looked up from reference TRBV5-4 and TRBJ2-5, is ETGVTQSPTHLIKTRGQQVTLRCSSQSGHNTVSWYQQALGQGPQFIFQYYREEENGRGNFPPRFSGLQFPNYSSELNVNALELDDSALYLCASSLLAGGGETQYFGPGTRLLVL.

The rearrangement uses TRBV6-5 and TRBJ1-2; D unresolved. Germline CDR1 and CDR2: MNHEY and SVGAGI. This CDR3 has 13 amino acids. Deletions cut 6 bases from V and 4 bases from J, with 12 bases between. CDR3: CASSVPGPYGYTF. For the CDR3, the DNA is TGTGCCAGCAGCGTGCCGGGTCCCTATGGCTACACCTTC.

This clone appeared once. The chain joins TRBV19 to TRBJ2-4; 7 bases fit TRBD1. V lost 2 bases, J lost 0 bases, and 4 bases stayed unmatched. CDR3 size: 16 residues. Per germline, CDR1 LNHDA and CDR2 SQIVND (reference sequence). The CDR3 coding sequence is TGTGCCAGTAGTATACAGACAGGGCTAGCCAAAAACATTCAGTACTTC. Its translation is CASSIQTGLAKNIQYF.

The CDR3 region is CASSSYRGGSSGNTIYF. CDR3 sequence (DNA): TGCGCCAGCAGCTCATACAGGGGCGGAAGCTCTGGAAACACCATATATTTT. This rearrangement joins TRBV5-1 to TRBJ1-3; 7 bases line up with TRBD1. Germline lookup yields CDR1 SGHRS and CDR2 YFSETQ. The V segment lost 3 bases and the J segment 0 bases; nucleotides outside the gene matches: 9. The CDR3 totals 17 residues. Drawing the rest from reference TRBV5-1 and TRBJ1-3, the complete variable domain is KAGVTQTPRYLIKTRGQQVTLSCSPISGHRSVSWYQQTPGQGLQFLFEYFSETQRNKGNFPGRFSGRQFSNSRSEMNVSTLELGDSALYLCASSSYRGGSSGNTIYFGEGSWLTVV.

The chain combines TRBV24-1 with TRBJ2-2; 8 bases align to TRBD1. After removal of 4 bases from V and 6 bases from J, the junction contained 12 bases not matched to a gene. Germline CDR1 reads KGHDR; CDR2 reads SFDVKD. CDR3 length equals 17 residues. CDR3: CATSERRQGMRAGELFF. In DNA, the CDR3 is TGTGCCACCAGTGAACGAAGACAGGGGATGAGGGCCGGGGAGCTGTTTTTT.

This rearrangement joins TRBV6-1 to TRBJ2-7; TRBD2 aligns across 8 bases. Germline assignment: CDR1 MNHNS and CDR2 SASEGT. The CDR3 sequence is 16 residues long. V shed 1 base and J 2 bases; nucleotides not matched to a gene: 7. CDR3 DNA: TGTGCCAGCAGTGAAGTCCAATACGGGAGGGCCTACGAGCAGTACTTC. It encodes CASSEVQYGRAYEQYF.

As regards this clone: The sample contains more than one DNA sequence encoding this CDR3. The chain has TRBV12-3 or TRBV12-4 and TRBJ2-7; D is uncertain. Trimming removed 3 bases at V and 1 base at J, with 7 bases between. The CDR3 loop spans 13 amino acids. The CDR3, as DNA: TGTGCCAGCAGTTTGACTGGGTCCTACGAGCAGTACTTC. Protein: CASSLTGSYEQYF.

V is TRBV20-1 and J is TRBJ1-1, with D perhaps TRBD1 (5 bases). Germline assignment: CDR1 DFQATT and CDR2 SNEGSKA (reference sequence). Trimming took off 2 bases at V and 11 bases at J, with 12 bases between the two ends. CDR3 length equals 11 residues. CDR3 sequence: CSARRGLVAFF. DNA for the CDR3: TGCAGTGCTAGACGGGGACTCGTGGCTTTCTTT.

CDR3 residues: CASSPLATTYNEQFF. The DNA of the CDR3 is TGTGCCAGCAGTCCACTAGCGACCACCTACAATGAGCAGTTCTTC. The chain joins TRBV7-2 to TRBJ2-1, with TRBD2 matching over 7 bases. CDR1 SGHTA and CDR2 FQGNSA come from the germline V gene. After removal of 6 bases from V and 2 bases from J, the junction contained 7 bases not matched to a gene. This CDR3 has 15 residues.

The rearrangement links TRBV4-3 to TRBJ1-2; the D is unclear. The V gene lost 1 base and the J gene lost 5 bases, with 11 bases spanning the gap. The CDR3 length is 14 residues. Germline lookup yields CDR1 LGHNA and CDR2 YSLEER. DNA for the CDR3: TGCGCCAGCAGCCAAGGGATTTCGGGATATGGCTACACCTTC. Amino acid sequence: CASSQGISGYGYTF.

The chain carries TRBV12-5 and TRBJ1-1; 7 bases fit TRBD1. Germline V gene sequence: CDR1 LGHNT, CDR2 FRNRAP. Trimming at V came to 5 bases and at J to 0 bases, leaving 18 bases not matched to a gene. CDR3 length: 19 amino acids. The CDR3 DNA sequence: TGTGCTAGTGGTAACCTAAGGGGGCCCGGCGCCCCCATGAACACTGAAGCTTTCTTT. Translated: CASGNLRGPGAPMNTEAFF.

This CDR3 is CASSTGITDPDTQYF. In nucleotides, the CDR3 is TGTGCCAGCAGCACCGGGATAACGGACCCAGATACGCAGTATTTT. The chain uses TRBV5-4 and TRBJ2-3; weak D call: TRBD2 (5 bases). CDR1 and CDR2 (germline): SGHNT, YYREEE (reference sequence). Trimming removed 4 bases from V and 4 bases from J, with 16 bases in between. The CDR3 length is 15 residues.

The CDR3 DNA is TGTGCCAGCAGTTACCCCACAGGCAATCAGCCCCAGCATTTT. The encoded protein is CASSYPTGNQPQHF. The V gene is TRBV6-5, the J gene TRBJ1-5; D unclear. Trimming removed 2 bases at V and 2 bases at J, with 7 bases between. This CDR3 contains 14 residues. Germline assignment: CDR1 MNHEY and CDR2 SVGAGI.

This chain links TRBV28 with TRBJ1-5; 7 positions match TRBD1. The CDR3 loop spans 13 amino acids. Trimming removed 8 bases from V and 2 bases from J; junction bases left unmatched: 3. Per the germline V gene, CDR1 is MDHEN and CDR2 is SYDVKM. The chain's CDR3 is CASLGQGNQPQHF. CDR3 in DNA: TGTGCCAGCCTTGGACAGGGCAATCAGCCCCAGCATTTT.

J is TRBJ2-5 and V is TRBV6-5, with 10 bases aligning to TRBD1. With 6 bases clipped from V and 7 bases from J, the junction kept 11 bases outside the gene matches. Looked up from germline, CDR1 is MNHEY and CDR2 is SVGAGI. The CDR3 extends over 15 amino acids. The CDR3 spells CASSRYLGQGTTQYF. CDR3 bases: TGTGCCAGCAGCCGCTACTTGGGACAGGGGACGACCCAGTACTTC.

This clone was recorded only once. The rearrangement joins TRBV10-3 to TRBJ1-1; 8 nucleotides line up with TRBD1. The CDR3 has 12 residues. Unmatched junction bases numbered 5, after V lost 11 bases and J lost 3 bases. Germline-derived CDR1 and CDR2 are ENHRY and SYGVKD. CDR3 protein: CAANRGDTEAFF. CDR3 DNA: TGTGCCGCTAACAGGGGGGACACTGAAGCTTTCTTT.

This clone was counted once. V usage is TRBV2 and J usage is TRBJ1-2, with a possible D match to TRBD1 (6 bases). V was cut by 4 bases and J by 1 base, with 13 bases left in between. Germline-derived CDR1 and CDR2 are SNHLY and FYNNEI. This CDR3 is built from 15 residues. The CDR3 sequence: CASSGGGSGNYGYTF. DNA for the CDR3: TGTGCCAGCAGTGGAGGGGGATCGGGTAACTATGGCTACACCTTC. The entire variable domain, with the rest obtained from reference TRBV2 and TRBJ1-2, is as follows: EPEVTQTPSHQVTQMGQEVILRCVPISNHLYFYWYRQILGQKVEFLVSFYNNEISEKSEIFDDQFSVERPDGSNFTLKIRSTKLEDSAMYFCASSGGGSGNYGYTFGSGTRLTVV.

The chain recombines TRBV28 with TRBJ2-7, with 10 nucleotides matching TRBD1. After removal of 6 bases from V and 4 bases from J, the junction contained 12 bases not matched to a gene. The V gene's germline CDR1 is MDHEN and CDR2 SYDVKM. This CDR3 spans 16 amino acids. CDR3: CASRASRDRGLYEQYF. In DNA form, the CDR3 reads TGTGCCAGCAGGGCAAGCCGGGACAGGGGTTTATACGAGCAGTACTTC. The entire variable domain, with the rest obtained from reference TRBV28 and TRBJ2-7, is as follows: DVKVTQSSRYLVKRTGEKVFLECVQDMDHENMFWYRQDPGLGLRLIYFSYDVKMKEKGDIPEGYSVSREKKERFSLILESASTNQTSMYLCASRASRDRGLYEQYFGPGTRLTVT.

The CDR3 region has the DNA TGCAGCGTTCGTAGCGGGCAGAACACCGGGGAGCTGTTTTTT. It specifies CSVRSGQNTGELFF. This sequence joins TRBV29-1 and TRBJ2-2; 7 positions agree with TRBD2. There are 14 residues in the CDR3. The trim removed 5 bases at V and 1 base at J, leaving 4 bases unmatched. Germline loops: CDR1 SQVTM, CDR2 ANQGSEA.

The chain couples TRBV19 to TRBJ1-5; possible D gene TRBD1, 6 bases. This CDR3 has 17 residues. V dropped 3 bases and J dropped 4 bases, with 19 bases sitting between them. Germline loops: CDR1 LNHDA, CDR2 SQIVND (reference sequence). The CDR3 DNA follows: TGTGCCAGTAGTATGCGGGGGCAAACCCACACAAATCAGCCCCAGCATTTT. Its translation is CASSMRGQTHTNQPQHF.

The genes are TRBV6-1 and TRBJ1-4; TRBD1 might be the D (5 bases). CDR1 and CDR2 from the germline V gene are MNHNS and SASEGT. V was cut by 2 bases and J by 7 bases, with 8 bases left in between. The CDR3 covers 13 residues. The CDR3 DNA reads TGTGCCAGCAGTGAAAGGGGAGGTGAAAAACTGTTTTTT. Translating gives CASSERGGEKLFF.

The chain carries TRBV4-2 and TRBJ1-1; D may be TRBD1 (5 bases). V was cut by 3 bases and J by 0 bases, with 11 bases left in between. The CDR3 has 15 amino acids. The V gene's germline CDR1 is LGHNA and CDR2 YNFKEQ. The CDR3 sequence is CASSQVSGMNTEAFF. The CDR3 bases are TGTGCCAGCAGCCAGGTTTCAGGGATGAACACTGAAGCTTTCTTT.

The chain recombines TRBV5-4 with TRBJ2-7; 11 bases are a match to TRBD2. V lost 3 bases and J lost 4; bases outside the gene matches: 6. From germline, CDR1 is SGHNT and CDR2 YYREEE (reference sequence). The CDR3 extends over 15 amino acids. As DNA, the CDR3 is TGTGCCAGCAGCTCCGGGACTAGCGGAATATACGAGCAGTACTTC. This codes for CASSSGTSGIYEQYF.

The V and J genes are TRBV3-1 (or the pseudogene TRBV3-2) and TRBJ1-1; TRBD1 matches 8 bases. Germline trimming cut 4 bases from V and 0 bases from J; bases unmatched to any gene: 4. From germline, CDR1 is LGHDT and CDR2 YNNKEL (reference sequence). This CDR3 contains 15 residues. The CDR3: CASSRDRPMNTEAFF. CDR3 DNA sequence: TGTGCCAGCAGCCGGGACAGGCCTATGAACACTGAAGCTTTCTTT.

The chain joins TRBV9 to TRBJ1-1, with 7 positions matching TRBD1. V shed 0 bases and J 3 bases; nucleotides not matched to a gene: 5. The CDR3 covers 15 residues. Germline values: CDR1 SGDLS, CDR2 YYNGEE. The CDR3 reads CASSVATDRDTEAFF. The CDR3 nucleotides read TGTGCCAGCAGCGTAGCGACTGACAGGGACACTGAAGCTTTCTTT.

The rearrangement joins TRBV5-1 to TRBJ2-3; D is unresolved. Trimming took off 0 bases at V and 0 bases at J, with 8 bases between the two ends. The CDR3 runs 15 residues. CDR1 is SGHRS, CDR2 YFSETQ, per germline. The CDR3 DNA sequence: TGCGCCAGCAGCTTGGGCCCACTTAGCACAGATACGCAGTATTTT. This encodes CASSLGPLSTDTQYF.